This T cell receptor beta chain was captured in a study of cytomegalovirus exposure and HLA in healthy donors. As to this clone: Its specificity is not known.

Study-level findings and limits: There were a few CMV-associated chains whose specificity for CMV antigens was confirmed in vitro. In an earlier analysis, productive rearrangement rates for most beta V segments clustered near 87% or 30%. There were several of the most significant clusters that appeared linked to common viral pathogens in a later analysis.

This PCR relied on a set of 60 Vbeta primers and 13 Jbeta primers. In the authors' workflow: A later analysis tallied 80 million or so unique TCR beta chains, around 12 million of them shared. The repertoire was sequenced with immunoSEQ multiplex PCR; TCRdb's copy has only in-frame clones and lacks some. The DNA was the basis for D and trimming; V, J and clone size are from that table. The table has about 220,000 clones, about 75% seen once. This TCR came from a woman aged 25 to 39 in good health and CMV-seronegative. The sequenced sample consisted of PBMCs.

CDR3 region: CASSVWGGRGNEQFF. The CDR3, as DNA: TGTGCCAGCAGCGTATGGGGGGGCCGAGGGAATGAGCAGTTCTTC. This chain joins TRBV9 and TRBJ2-1; a weak D match, TRBD2 (7 bases). The CDR3 has 15 residues. V was cut by 1 base and J by 7 bases, with 15 bases left in between. The germline V gene encodes CDR1 SGDLS and CDR2 YYNGEE. Full variable domain (outside the CDR3, taken from reference TRBV9 and TRBJ2-1): DSGVTQTPKHLITATGQRVTLRCSPRSGDLSVYWYQQSLDQGLQFLIQYYNGEERAKGNILERFSAQQFPDLHSELNLSSLELGDSALYFCASSVWGGRGNEQFFGPGTRLTVL.